This TCR beta chain was identified during a study of blood T cell repertoires in COVID-19. At the level of the study: Samples taken during acute and convalescent COVID-19 were collected in the United States, Italy and Spain.

Authors' methods: Amplification from reference gene primers served as the basis for estimated nucleated cell counts. Generated by immunoSEQ multiplex PCR, the TCRdb table keeps only in-frame clones and is missing some. The DNA was the basis for D and trimming; V, J and clone size are from that table. The sample gives 250,000 to 350,000 clones, more than 75% of which show up once; roughly 7.1% is in the top ten. CDR3 length equals 15 residues. V lost 2 bases to trimming and J lost 4 bases; unmatched junction nucleotides: 7. Germline V CDR1 and CDR2: SGHTA, FQGNSA. V and J are TRBV7-2 and TRBJ2-7; 8 nucleotides match TRBD2. Sequences were obtained from peripheral blood. This clonotype was obtained from a woman between 50 and 59 years old who had recovered from COVID-19. CDR3 nucleotides: TGTGCCAGCAGCTTATCCGGGGGGGCGTCTTACGAGCAGTACTTC. This gives the protein CASSLSGGASYEQYF.